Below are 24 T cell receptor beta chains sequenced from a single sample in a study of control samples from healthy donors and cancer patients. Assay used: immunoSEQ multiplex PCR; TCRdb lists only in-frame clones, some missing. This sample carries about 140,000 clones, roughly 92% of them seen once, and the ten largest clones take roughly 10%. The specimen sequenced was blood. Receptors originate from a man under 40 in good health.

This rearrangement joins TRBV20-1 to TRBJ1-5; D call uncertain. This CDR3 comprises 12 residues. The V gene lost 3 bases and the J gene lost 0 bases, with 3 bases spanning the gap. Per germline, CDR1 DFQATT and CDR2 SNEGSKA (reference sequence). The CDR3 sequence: CSASNSNQPQHF. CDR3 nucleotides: TGCAGTGCTAGTAATAGCAATCAGCCCCAGCATTTT.

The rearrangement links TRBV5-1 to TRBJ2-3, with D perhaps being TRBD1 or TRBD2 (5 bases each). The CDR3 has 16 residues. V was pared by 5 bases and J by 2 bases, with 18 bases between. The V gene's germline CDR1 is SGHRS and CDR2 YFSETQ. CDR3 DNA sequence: TGCGCCAGCAGTAAGGTGGGGGTAATACTCACAGATACGCAGTATTTT. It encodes CASSKVGVILTDTQYF.

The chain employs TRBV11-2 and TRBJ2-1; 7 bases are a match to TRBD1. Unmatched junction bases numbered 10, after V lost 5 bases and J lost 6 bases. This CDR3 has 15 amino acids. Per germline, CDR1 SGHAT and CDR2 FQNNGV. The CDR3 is CASSRRTGEVNEQFF. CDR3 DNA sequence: TGTGCCAGCAGCCGAAGGACAGGTGAAGTCAATGAGCAGTTCTTC.

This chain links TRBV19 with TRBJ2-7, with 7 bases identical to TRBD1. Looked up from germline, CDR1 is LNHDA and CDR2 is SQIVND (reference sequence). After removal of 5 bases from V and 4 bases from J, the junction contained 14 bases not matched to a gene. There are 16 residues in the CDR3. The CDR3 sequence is CASSPHQGVRRYEQYF. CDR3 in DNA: TGTGCCAGTAGTCCCCATCAGGGGGTTAGGCGGTACGAGCAGTACTTC.

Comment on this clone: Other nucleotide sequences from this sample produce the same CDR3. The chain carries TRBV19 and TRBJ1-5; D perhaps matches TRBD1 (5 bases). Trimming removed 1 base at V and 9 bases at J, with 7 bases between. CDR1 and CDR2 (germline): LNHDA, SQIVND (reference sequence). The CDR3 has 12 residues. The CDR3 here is CASSIVQGPQHF. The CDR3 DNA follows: TGTGCCAGTAGTATAGTTCAGGGGCCCCAGCATTTT.

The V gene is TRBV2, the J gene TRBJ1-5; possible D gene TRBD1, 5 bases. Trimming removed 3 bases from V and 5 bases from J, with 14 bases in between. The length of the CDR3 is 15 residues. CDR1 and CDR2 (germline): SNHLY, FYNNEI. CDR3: CASSEVGGGHQPQHF. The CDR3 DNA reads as TGTGCCAGCAGTGAGGTGGGGGGAGGTCATCAGCCCCAGCATTTT.

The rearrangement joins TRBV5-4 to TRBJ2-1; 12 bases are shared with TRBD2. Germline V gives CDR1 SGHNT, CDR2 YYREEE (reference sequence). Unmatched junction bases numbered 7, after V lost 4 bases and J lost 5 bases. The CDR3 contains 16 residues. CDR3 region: CASSRLAGDLDNEQFF. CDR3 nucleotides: TGTGCCAGCAGCCGACTAGCGGGAGATCTTGACAATGAGCAGTTCTTC.

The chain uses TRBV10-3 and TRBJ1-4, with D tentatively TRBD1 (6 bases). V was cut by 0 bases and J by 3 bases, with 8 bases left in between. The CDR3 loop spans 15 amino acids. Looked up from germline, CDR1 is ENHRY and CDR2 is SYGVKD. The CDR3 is CAISESAGANEKLFF. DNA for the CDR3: TGTGCCATCAGTGAGTCGGCAGGGGCTAATGAAAAACTGTTTTTT.

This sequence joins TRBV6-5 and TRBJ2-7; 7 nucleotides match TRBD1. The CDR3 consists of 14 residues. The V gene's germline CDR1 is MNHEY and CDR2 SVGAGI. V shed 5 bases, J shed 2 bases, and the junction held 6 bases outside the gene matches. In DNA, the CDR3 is TGTGCCAGCAGTCAATGGGACAGACCCTACGAGCAGTACTTC. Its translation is CASSQWDRPYEQYF.

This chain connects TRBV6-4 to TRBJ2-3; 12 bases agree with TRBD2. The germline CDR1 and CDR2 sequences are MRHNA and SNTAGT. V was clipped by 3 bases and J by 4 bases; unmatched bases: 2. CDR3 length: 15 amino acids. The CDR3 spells CASSETSGRSDTQYF. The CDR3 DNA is TGTGCCAGCAGTGAAACTAGCGGGAGGTCAGATACGCAGTATTTT.

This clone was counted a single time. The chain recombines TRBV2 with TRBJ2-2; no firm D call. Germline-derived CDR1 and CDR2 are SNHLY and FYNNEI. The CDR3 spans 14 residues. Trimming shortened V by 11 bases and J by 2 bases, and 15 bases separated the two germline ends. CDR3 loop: CASDGASNTGELFF. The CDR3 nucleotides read TGTGCCTCGGACGGTGCCAGTAACACCGGGGAGCTGTTTTTT. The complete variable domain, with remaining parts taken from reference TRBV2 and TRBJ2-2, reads EPEVTQTPSHQVTQMGQEVILRCVPISNHLYFYWYRQILGQKVEFLVSFYNNEISEKSEIFDDQFSVERPDGSNFTLKIRSTKLEDSAMYFCASDGASNTGELFFGEGSRLTVL.

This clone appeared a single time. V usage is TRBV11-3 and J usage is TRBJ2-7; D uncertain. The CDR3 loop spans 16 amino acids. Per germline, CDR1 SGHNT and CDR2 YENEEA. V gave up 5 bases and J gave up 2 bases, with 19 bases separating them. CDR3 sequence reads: CASSPNFVGFTYEQYF. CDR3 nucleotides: TGTGCCAGCAGCCCTAATTTTGTCGGCTTCACCTACGAGCAGTACTTC. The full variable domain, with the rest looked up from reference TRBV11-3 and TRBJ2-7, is EAGVVQSPRYKIIEKKQPVAFWCNPISGHNTLYWYLQNLGQGPELLIRYENEEAVDDSQLPKDRFSAERLKGVDSTLKIQPAELGDSAVYLCASSPNFVGFTYEQYFGPGTRLTVT.

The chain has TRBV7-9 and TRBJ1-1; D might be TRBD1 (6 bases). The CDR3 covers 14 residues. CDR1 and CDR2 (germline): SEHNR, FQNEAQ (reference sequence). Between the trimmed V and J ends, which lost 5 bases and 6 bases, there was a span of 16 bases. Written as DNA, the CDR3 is TGTGCCAGCAGCCGGACAGAACGTTTAGCTGAAGCTTTCTTT. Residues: CASSRTERLAEAFF.

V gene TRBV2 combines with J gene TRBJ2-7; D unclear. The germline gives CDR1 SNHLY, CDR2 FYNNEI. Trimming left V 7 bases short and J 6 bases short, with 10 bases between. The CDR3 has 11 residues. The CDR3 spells CASKGFGEQYF. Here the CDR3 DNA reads TGTGCCAGCAAAGGGTTTGGCGAGCAGTACTTC.

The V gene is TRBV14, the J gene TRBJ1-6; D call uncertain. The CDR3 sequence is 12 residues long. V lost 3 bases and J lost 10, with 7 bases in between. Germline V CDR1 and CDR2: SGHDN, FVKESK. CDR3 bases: TGTGCCAGCAGCCACCCCGGATCACCCCTCCACTTT. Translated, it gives CASSHPGSPLHF. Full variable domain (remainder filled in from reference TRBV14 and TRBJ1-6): EAGVTQFPSHSVIEKGQTVTLRCDPISGHDNLYWYRRVMGKEIKFLLHFVKESKQDESGMPNNRFLAERTGGTYSTLKVQPAELEDSGVYFCASSHPGSPLHFGNGTRLTVT.

The CDR3 DNA reads TGTGCCACCAGCAGCGACAGGTACTCTGGAAACACCATATATTTT. Protein product: CATSSDRYSGNTIYF. The rearrangement joins TRBV15 to TRBJ1-3, with D maybe TRBD1 (6 bases). The CDR3 spans 15 residues. V lost 3 bases, J lost 0 bases, and 9 bases lay in between. Germline V gives CDR1 LNHNV, CDR2 YYDKDF (reference sequence).

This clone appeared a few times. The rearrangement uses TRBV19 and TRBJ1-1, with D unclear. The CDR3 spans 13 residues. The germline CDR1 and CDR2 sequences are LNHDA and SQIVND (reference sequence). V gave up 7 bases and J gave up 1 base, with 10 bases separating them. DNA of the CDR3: TGTGCCAGTAAGATAAACCCGAACACTGAAGCTTTCTTT. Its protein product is CASKINPNTEAFF.

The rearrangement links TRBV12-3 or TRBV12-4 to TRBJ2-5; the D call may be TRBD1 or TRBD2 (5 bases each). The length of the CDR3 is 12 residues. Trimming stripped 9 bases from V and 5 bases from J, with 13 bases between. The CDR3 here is CASGTRRETQYF. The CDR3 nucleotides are TGTGCCAGTGGGACGAGGCGGGAGACCCAGTACTTC.

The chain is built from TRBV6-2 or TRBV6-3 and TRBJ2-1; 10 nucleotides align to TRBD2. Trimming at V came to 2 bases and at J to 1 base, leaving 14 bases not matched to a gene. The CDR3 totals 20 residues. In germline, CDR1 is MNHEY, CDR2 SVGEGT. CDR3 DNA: TGTGCCAGCAGTTACAAGGTGCCTAGCGGGAGTAGAGCTTCCTACAATGAGCAGTTCTTC. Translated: CASSYKVPSGSRASYNEQFF.

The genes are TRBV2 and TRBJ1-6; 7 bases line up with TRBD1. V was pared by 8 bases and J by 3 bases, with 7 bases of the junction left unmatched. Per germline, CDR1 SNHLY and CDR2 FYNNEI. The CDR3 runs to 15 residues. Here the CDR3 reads CASEFGTVYNSPLHF. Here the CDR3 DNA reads TGTGCCAGCGAGTTCGGGACAGTCTATAATTCACCCCTCCACTTT.

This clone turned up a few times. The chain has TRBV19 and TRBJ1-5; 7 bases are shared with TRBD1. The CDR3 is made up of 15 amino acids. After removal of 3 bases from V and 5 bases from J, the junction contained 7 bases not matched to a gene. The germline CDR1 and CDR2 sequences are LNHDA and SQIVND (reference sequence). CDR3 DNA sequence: TGTGCCAGTAGTATGACAGGGAGTTGGCATCAGCCCCAGCATTTT. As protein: CASSMTGSWHQPQHF.

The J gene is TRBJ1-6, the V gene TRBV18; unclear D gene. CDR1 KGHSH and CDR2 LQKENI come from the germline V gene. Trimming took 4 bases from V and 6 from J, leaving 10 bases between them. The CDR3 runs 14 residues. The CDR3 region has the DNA TGTGCCAGCTCACTTGCGACCGGTAATTCACCCCTCCACTTT. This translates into CASSLATGNSPLHF.

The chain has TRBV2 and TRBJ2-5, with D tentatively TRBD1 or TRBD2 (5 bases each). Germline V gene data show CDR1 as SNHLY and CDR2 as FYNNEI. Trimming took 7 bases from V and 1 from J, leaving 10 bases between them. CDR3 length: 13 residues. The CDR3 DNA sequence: TGTGCCAGCAACCGGGACCTCCAAGAGACCCAGTACTTC. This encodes CASNRDLQETQYF.

CDR3 coding DNA: TGCAGCGTTGACTTCGGGAACCCTTTTGGGGCCAACGTCCTGACTTTC. Its protein product is CSVDFGNPFGANVLTF. The chain recombines TRBV29-1 with TRBJ2-6, with D possibly TRBD2 on 5 matching bases. The ends were cut back, 3 bases at V and 3 bases at J, with 15 bases in the middle. The CDR3 is made up of 16 amino acids. Germline V gene data show CDR1 as SQVTM and CDR2 as ANQGSEA.